The 16 T cell receptor beta chains listed next were all sequenced from one sample in a study of blood T cell repertoires in COVID-19. Assay: immunoSEQ multiplex PCR; the TCRdb copy retains only in-frame clones and omits some. The sample has roughly 93,000 clones; 75% to 90% are singletons. Source material: peripheral blood. These receptors were obtained from a human donor in a cohort sampled during active COVID-19.

The gene calls are TRBV5-1 and TRBJ2-6, with D possibly being TRBD1 (5 bases). CDR1 and CDR2 (germline): SGHRS, YFSETQ. V was pared by 8 bases and J by 0 bases, with 9 bases between. This CDR3 has 14 residues. The DNA of the CDR3 is TGCGCCAGTCGACAGCCCTCTGGGGCCAACGTCCTGACTTTC. It specifies CASRQPSGANVLTF. Based on the CDR3 plus reference TRBV5-1 and TRBJ2-6, the full variable domain is KAGVTQTPRYLIKTRGQQVTLSCSPISGHRSVSWYQQTPGQGLQFLFEYFSETQRNKGNFPGRFSGRQFSNSRSEMNVSTLELGDSALYLCASRQPSGANVLTFGAGSRLTVL.

The chain employs TRBV6-5 and TRBJ2-4; 7 positions agree with TRBD1. This CDR3 is built from 15 residues. The ends lost 8 bases at V and 7 bases at J; junction bases unmatched: 14. Looked up from germline, CDR1 is MNHEY and CDR2 is SVGAGI. CDR3 loop: CASSGEGAHPNIQYF. The CDR3 DNA sequence: TGTGCCAGCTCAGGAGAGGGGGCGCATCCCAACATTCAGTACTTC.

The chain has TRBV5-1 and TRBJ1-1; 11 bases fit TRBD1. The CDR3 length is 14 residues. V lost 4 bases, J lost 4 bases, and 3 bases stayed unmatched. Germline assignment: CDR1 SGHRS and CDR2 YFSETQ. For the CDR3, the DNA is TGCGCCAGCAGCCCCGGGACAGGGGGCACTGAAGCTTTCTTT. It encodes CASSPGTGGTEAFF.

The chain recombines TRBV6-5 with TRBJ1-2; TRBD1 agrees at 7 bases. V lost 1 base and J lost 6; bases outside the gene matches: 5. CDR1 MNHEY and CDR2 SVGAGI come from the germline V gene. CDR3 length: 14 amino acids. CDR3 region: CASSYFRGGDGYTF. CDR3 nucleotide sequence: TGTGCCAGCAGTTACTTCCGAGGGGGCGATGGCTACACCTTC.

The CDR3: CASSLAAQGYEQYF. As DNA, the CDR3 is TGTGCCAGCAGCTTAGCTGCACAGGGATACGAGCAGTACTTC. This rearrangement joins TRBV11-3 to TRBJ2-7, with D tentatively TRBD1 (6 bases). The ends were cut back, 1 base at V and 4 bases at J, with 11 bases in the middle. Germline CDR1 is SGHNT and CDR2 is YENEEA. The CDR3 sequence is 14 residues long.

The J gene is TRBJ2-3, the V gene TRBV18; no clear D. The length of the CDR3 is 13 residues. The germline CDR1 and CDR2 sequences are KGHSH and LQKENI. V lost 6 bases to trimming and J lost 6 bases, with 13 bases between them. In nucleotides, the CDR3 is TGTGCCAGCTCCCCAACCAACTCGGATACGCAGTATTTT. Protein sequence: CASSPTNSDTQYF.

V usage is TRBV19 and J usage is TRBJ2-7, with TRBD1 matching 7 bases. The junction had 9 bases not matched to a gene; V was cut back by 4 bases and J by 3 bases. Looked up from germline, CDR1 is LNHDA and CDR2 is SQIVND (reference sequence). This CDR3 is built from 15 residues. Here the CDR3 reads CASSTYRDSLYEQYF. CDR3 nucleotides: TGTGCCAGTAGTACCTACCGGGACAGTCTCTACGAGCAGTACTTC.

The rearrangement uses TRBV4-1 and TRBJ1-4; TRBD1 aligns across 8 bases. The CDR3 is made up of 18 amino acids. The V segment lost 0 bases and the J segment 0 bases; nucleotides outside the gene matches: 6. From germline, CDR1 is MGHRA and CDR2 YSYEKL. The CDR3 region is CASSQDRTGFPTNEKLFF. The CDR3, as DNA: TGCGCCAGCAGCCAAGACCGGACAGGGTTCCCAACTAATGAAAAACTGTTTTTT.

This clone was counted only a few times. The chain couples TRBV30 to TRBJ2-1; 8 nucleotides agree with TRBD1. Germline-derived CDR1 and CDR2 are GTSNPN and SVGIG (reference sequence). The CDR3 sequence is 22 residues long. With 2 bases clipped from V and 8 bases from J, the junction kept 32 bases outside the gene matches. The CDR3 spells CAWSRAIFTPVLPGQDIHEQFF. In nucleotides, the CDR3 is TGTGCCTGGAGTCGGGCGATTTTCACCCCCGTTCTACCGGGACAGGACATCCATGAGCAGTTCTTC. The whole variable domain, filled in from reference TRBV30 and TRBJ2-1, reads SQTIHQWPATLVQPVGSPLSLECTVEGTSNPNLYWYRQAAGRGLQLLFYSVGIGQISSEVPQNLSASRPQDRQFILSSKKLLLSDSGFYLCAWSRAIFTPVLPGQDIHEQFFGPGTRLTVL.

The gene calls are TRBV27 and TRBJ2-3; 9 bases fit TRBD2. Germline V gene data show CDR1 as MNHEY and CDR2 as SMNVEV (reference sequence). J was trimmed by 0 bases and V by 3 bases; bases with no gene match: 10. This CDR3 is 18 amino acids long. The CDR3: CASSFSGRDYPSTDTQYF. CDR3 DNA: TGTGCCAGCAGTTTTAGCGGGAGAGATTACCCTAGCACAGATACGCAGTATTTT.

The V call is TRBV19, the J call TRBJ1-2, with D possibly TRBD1 on 5 matching bases. Germline V gene lookup returns CDR1 LNHDA and CDR2 SQIVND (reference sequence). The CDR3 has 12 residues. V dropped 4 bases and J dropped 8 bases, with 11 bases sitting between them. The CDR3 sequence: CASSTRGKGYTF. CDR3 DNA: TGTGCCAGTAGTACAAGGGGAAAAGGCTACACCTTC.

This chain joins TRBV28 and TRBJ1-5; D remains unclear. This CDR3 contains 13 residues. The ends were cut back, 8 bases at V and 4 bases at J, with 12 bases in the middle. Germline V gene data show CDR1 as MDHEN and CDR2 as SYDVKM. CDR3 residues: CASVGSWNQPQHF. In DNA form, the CDR3 reads TGTGCCAGCGTGGGGAGTTGGAATCAGCCCCAGCATTTT.

The V gene is TRBV10-3, the J gene TRBJ2-3; 8 bases fit TRBD2. The CDR3 totals 14 residues. V trimming: 8 bases; J trimming: 3 bases; junction bases outside the gene matches: 7. The germline gives CDR1 ENHRY, CDR2 SYGVKD. In nucleotides, the CDR3 is TGTGCCATCGGGGCGGGAGGAGGGACAGATACGCAGTATTTT. It translates to CAIGAGGGTDTQYF.

The chain uses TRBV5-4 and TRBJ2-7; TRBD2 agrees at 9 bases. The CDR3 covers 14 residues. Per germline, CDR1 SGHNT and CDR2 YYREEE (reference sequence). Trimming cost V 3 bases and J 3 bases; bases outside gene matches: 4. The CDR3 sequence: CASSSGLAVYEQYF. Written as DNA, the CDR3 is TGTGCCAGCAGCTCGGGACTAGCAGTCTACGAGCAGTACTTC.

The chain is built from TRBV7-8 and TRBJ1-2, with D possibly TRBD1 on 6 matching bases. The CDR3 has 13 amino acids. Germline V lookup: CDR1 SGHVS, CDR2 FQNEAQ. Trimming took off 5 bases at V and 4 bases at J, with 11 bases between the two ends. The CDR3: CASSRGAFYGYTF. Written as DNA, the CDR3 is TGTGCCAGCAGCCGGGGGGCCTTCTATGGCTACACCTTC.

The V and J genes are TRBV6-5 and TRBJ1-1, with a weak D call TRBD1 (6 bases). The CDR3 has 15 amino acids. CDR1 MNHEY and CDR2 SVGAGI come from the germline V gene. V was pared by 1 base and J by 0 bases, with 9 bases between. CDR3 nucleotide sequence: TGTGCCAGCAGTTACTTAAGACAGGTGAACACTGAAGCTTTCTTT. It codes for CASSYLRQVNTEAFF.